The clone carrying this TCR beta chain came up many times. The entry originates in a study of molecular identifiers for immune sequencing clone quantification. As for the study in general: Replicate runs used RNA from approximately 20,000 or 98,000 naive CD8 cells, which was split five ways into aliquots, and four of those aliquots were then sequenced.

Preparation of the bulk TCR libraries relied on previously described methods and listed TCR primers. Each CDR3 protein gets one entry after TCRdb re-called the PCR reads with MiXCR. Altogether hundreds of thousands of distinct CDR3 sequences are present, about 25% being singletons, with the ten largest covering 0.78%. The germline gives CDR1 SGHVS, CDR2 FNYEAQ. V was cut by 2 bases and J by 0 bases, with 20 bases left in between. The CDR3 is 20 amino acids. The sample consisted of naive CD8+ T cells from blood, with Jurkat cell RNA spiked in. The sample's subset: FACS-sorted CD8+CD4-CCR7+CD45RA+ naive T cells. V usage is TRBV7-6 and J usage is TRBJ2-6, with D possibly matching TRBD1 (6 bases). The sequence was obtained from a human donor in good health. Some libraries in this study had Jurkat cell RNA spiked in. As DNA, the CDR3 is TGTGCCAGCAGCTTAACCCGAGCGCTCCCGGACAGCTCTGGGGCCAACGTCCTGACTTTC. The encoded protein is CASSLTRALPDSSGANVLTF.